These T cell receptor beta chains were read from a single sample in a study of a mutant IDH1 vaccine in newly diagnosed glioma. Profiling relied on immunoSEQ multiplex PCR, and the TCRdb table lists in-frame clones only, not all of them. The data show roughly 39,000 clones, 70% to 80% seen once. No antigens are known for them. The sample consisted of PBMCs, taken from a glioma patient whose treatment included an IDH1 peptide vaccine. These receptors came from a man aged 40-50 years with glioma. Both conserved end residues are part of each CDR3. Clone size appears in some rows only: once, few, many, or a class for an expanded clone.

v_call	j_call	clone_size	cdr3_aa
TRBV2	TRBJ2-7	.	CASSRDSSYEQYF
TRBV6-5	TRBJ2-5	.	CASSPRRGVETQYF
TRBV29-1	TRBJ2-3	.	CSVGFSTDTQYF
TRBV6-1	TRBJ1-2	.	CASSPGWAGDGYTF
TRBV19	TRBJ2-7	.	CASSMWQGARYF
TRBV6-1	TRBJ1-6	few	CASSERPSGGSTSPLHF
TRBV4-1	TRBJ1-6	.	CASSLARDRGFHF
TRBV2	TRBJ2-2	once	CASTFGGRGELFF
TRBV7-9	TRBJ2-5	.	CASRQGGETQYF
TRBV6-6	TRBJ2-7	.	CASSYSPYEQYF
TRBV6-5	TRBJ1-2	.	CASSYFGGGYTF
TRBV2	TRBJ1-2	few	CASSERRGHYGYTF
TRBV5-1	TRBJ2-5	.	CASSLSPNIQETQYF
TRBV6-5	TRBJ2-7	.	CASSDGTSGFEQYF
TRBV5-6	TRBJ1-1	.	CASSSAGTGVLEAFF
TRBV7-2	TRBJ2-7	.	CASSRQGAYEQYF
TRBV5-1	TRBJ2-3	.	CASSFTGTDTQYF
TRBV6-6	TRBJ2-7	.	CASSPTGVISYEQYF
TRBV29-1	.	.	CSVEVQGAYEQYF
TRBV6-5	TRBJ1-3	.	CASGVSGNTIYF
TRBV6-5	TRBJ1-6	once	CASSLGQGARSPLHF
TRBV5-1	TRBJ1-6	.	CASSLAGGIGNSPLHF
TRBV7-9	TRBJ1-2	.	CASSPDRIFYGYTF
TRBV7-7	TRBJ1-1	.	CASSANRNTEAFF
TRBV15	TRBJ1-6	.	CATSRVRDNSPLHF
TRBV13	TRBJ2-3	.	CASSPRTYTDTQYF
TRBV6-1	TRBJ2-5	.	CASRVQGVPQETQYF
TRBV6-1	TRBJ2-2	.	CASRGGGNTGELFF
TRBV14	TRBJ2-7	.	CASRTSGQGLYEQYF
TRBV6-1	TRBJ1-5	.	CASCWDSRRVTQHF
TRBV19	TRBJ2-7	.	CASSIGWGIRYEQYF
TRBV7-9	TRBJ1-4	.	CASSSQGVEKLFF
TRBV5-4	TRBJ1-6	.	CASSSGQAGANSPLHF
TRBV29-1	TRBJ1-2	.	CSVVHRGIEGYTF
TRBV18	TRBJ2-7	.	CASSGLGGPYEQYF
TRBV7-8	TRBJ2-7	.	CASSFQLAGGIYEQYF
TRBV2	TRBJ1-4	.	CASRQGREEKLFF
TRBV7-8	TRBJ1-5	.	CASSLLAGTGGQPQHF
TRBV11-2	TRBJ2-3	.	CASSRDSPTDTQYF
TRBV5-1	TRBJ2-7	.	CASSPAGGGNSYEQYF
TRBV7-2	TRBJ1-2	.	CASSLSRVEGGYTF
TRBV2	TRBJ1-2	few	CASSGLAVVYGYTF
TRBV6-1	TRBJ1-2	once	CASSEGTGGTYGYTF
TRBV7-3	TRBJ1-2	.	CASSLGDGSSGYTF
TRBV7-9	TRBJ1-1	.	CASRGWTEAFF
TRBV29-1	TRBJ2-7	once	CSVARDRDEQYF
TRBV7-9	TRBJ2-2	.	CASSPGQGFGELFF